This T cell receptor (beta chain) is from a study of cytomegalovirus exposure and HLA in healthy donors. This clone has just a few counts. 13 Jbeta primers and 60 Vbeta primers were used for the PCR. The repertoire was sequenced with immunoSEQ multiplex PCR; TCRdb's copy has only in-frame clones and lacks some. The profile shows nearly 110,000 clones, around four fifths of them singletons. Germline assignment: CDR1 LNHNV and CDR2 YYDKDF (reference sequence). Trimming removed 5 bases from V and 0 bases from J, with 13 bases in between. The CDR3 spans 15 residues. The V and J genes are TRBV15 and TRBJ1-1; D is possibly TRBD1 (5 bases). The receptor's source is a young man in good health and CMV-seronegative. Sequencing was carried out using PBMCs. The CDR3 protein is CATSPVGRVNTEAFF. For the CDR3, the DNA is TGTGCCACCAGCCCGGTCGGCAGGGTGAACACTGAAGCTTTCTTT.